What follows describes a single TCR beta chain. Looked up from germline, CDR1 is MNHEY and CDR2 is SVGAGI. CDR3 length equals 12 residues. The data were obtained in a study of cytomegalovirus exposure and HLA in healthy donors. The PCR contained 60 Vbeta and 13 Jbeta primers. Only in-frame clones appear in the TCRdb table, and some are missing; sequencing was by immunoSEQ multiplex PCR. Counted here are 150,000 to 180,000 clones, roughly 80% occurring once; the ten biggest clones make up roughly 4.2%. The receptor was isolated from a woman aged 40 to 55 in good health and CMV-seronegative. Sequenced material: PBMCs. This sequence joins TRBV6-5 and TRBJ2-5; D may be TRBD1 (5 bases). The DNA end is more similar to TRBJ2-7, so the J call may be wrong. The CDR3 nucleotides read TGTGCCACACAGGCAGGGTCCTACGAGCAGTACTTC. Translated: CATQAGSYEQYF.